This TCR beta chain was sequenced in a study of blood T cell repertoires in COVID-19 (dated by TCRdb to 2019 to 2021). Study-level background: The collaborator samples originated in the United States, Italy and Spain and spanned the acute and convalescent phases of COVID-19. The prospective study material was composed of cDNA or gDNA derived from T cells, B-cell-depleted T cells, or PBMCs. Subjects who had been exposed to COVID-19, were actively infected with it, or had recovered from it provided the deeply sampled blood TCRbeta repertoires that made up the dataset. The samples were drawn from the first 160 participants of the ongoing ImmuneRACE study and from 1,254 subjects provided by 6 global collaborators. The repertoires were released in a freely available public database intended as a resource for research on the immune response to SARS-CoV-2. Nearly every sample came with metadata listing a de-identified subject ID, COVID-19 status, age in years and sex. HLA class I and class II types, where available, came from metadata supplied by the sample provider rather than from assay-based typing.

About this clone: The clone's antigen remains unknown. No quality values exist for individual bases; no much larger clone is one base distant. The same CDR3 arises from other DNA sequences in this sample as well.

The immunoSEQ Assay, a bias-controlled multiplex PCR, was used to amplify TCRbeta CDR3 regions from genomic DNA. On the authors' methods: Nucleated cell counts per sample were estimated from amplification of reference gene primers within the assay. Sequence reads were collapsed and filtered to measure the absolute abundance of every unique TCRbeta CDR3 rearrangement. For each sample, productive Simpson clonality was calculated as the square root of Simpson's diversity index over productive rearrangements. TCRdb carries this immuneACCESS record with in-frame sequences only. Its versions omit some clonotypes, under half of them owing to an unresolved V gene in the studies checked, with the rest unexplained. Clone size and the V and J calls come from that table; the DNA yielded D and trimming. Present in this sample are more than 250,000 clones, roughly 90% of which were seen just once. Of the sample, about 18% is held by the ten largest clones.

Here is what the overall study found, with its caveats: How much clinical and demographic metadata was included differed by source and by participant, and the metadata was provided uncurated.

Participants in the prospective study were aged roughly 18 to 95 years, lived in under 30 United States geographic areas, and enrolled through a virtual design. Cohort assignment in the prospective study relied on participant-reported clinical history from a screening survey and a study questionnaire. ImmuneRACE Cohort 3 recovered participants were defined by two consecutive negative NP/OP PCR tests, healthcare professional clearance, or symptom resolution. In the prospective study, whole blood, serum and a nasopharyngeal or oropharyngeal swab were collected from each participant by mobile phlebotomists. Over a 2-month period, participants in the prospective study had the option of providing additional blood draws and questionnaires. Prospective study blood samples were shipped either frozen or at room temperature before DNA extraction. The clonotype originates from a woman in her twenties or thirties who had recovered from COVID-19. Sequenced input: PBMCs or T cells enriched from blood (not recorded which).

The bases read TGTGCCAGTAGTACCCAGGGTACCGGGGAGCTGTTTTTT. Translated, it gives CASSTQGTGELFF. Rearrangement joined TRBV19 to TRBJ2-2; D gene: possibly TRBD1, on 5 matching bases. The V end loses 4 bases and the J end loses 5 bases, and a stretch of 8 bases separates them. The CDR3 sequence holds 13 residues, the cysteine and phenylalanine included. The DNA shown is the 39-base CDR3, in frame from base 1. CDR1 and CDR2 are drawn from the germline V gene (reference sequence): LNHDA, SQIVND.